The source of this T cell receptor beta chain is a study of spatial heterogeneity in lung cancer (dated by TCRdb to the late 2010s). In terms of the full investigation: Beta-chain transcripts were consistently detected in greater numbers than alpha-chain transcripts, which likely reflected higher beta-chain transcript abundance. TCR transcript counts in tumor regions correlated strongly with a T cell transcriptional module score from matched bulk RNA-seq. In the raw uncorrected reads, each unique combination of TCR and UMI appeared on average more than ten times. In non-small cell lung cancer, the study quantitatively compared TCR alpha and beta repertoires across several tumor regions, matched nontumor lung, and blood. TCR repertoire features were related to nonsynonymous mutation counts determined by whole-exome sequencing of tumor tissue. Both alpha and beta chains were TCR-sequenced in samples taken at surgery, namely 220 tumor regions, more than 62 matched nontumor lung samples and approximately 51 PBMC samples. General study outcomes and caveats: TCR-seq coverage of tumor T cells was estimated to be only approximately 7.3% for alpha chains and about 13% for beta chains. The number of expanded intratumoral alpha and beta TCRs correlated with the tumor nonsynonymous mutation count. Counts of ubiquitous and regional expanded TCRs were found to correlate with counts of ubiquitous and regional nonsynonymous mutations, respectively. Additional single-cell paired TCR alpha and beta sequencing was considered necessary to confirm, at a functional level, the hypothesis that regional TCRs recognize regional mutations.

This specimen's time point label, per the study, means: sample taken at primary tumor resection. Donors were approximately 72 patients with early-stage, untreated non-small cell lung cancer from the lung TRACERx cohort. TCR sequencing used whole RNA extracted from tumor and nontumor lung tissue, or from cryopreserved PBMC samples, without cell sorting. Patients were selected for TCR sequencing only if sufficient RNA was available from at least two tumor regions. Tumor and adjacent nontumor lung specimens were reviewed by a lung pathologist before selection. V loses 5 bases of germline sequence and J loses 0 bases, and the interval between the two ends is 17 bases. From the cysteine through the phenylalanine, the CDR3 covers 17 amino acids. Kept here is only the CDR3 DNA, which spans 51 bases and is read in frame from base 1. Library generation was performed with 5' RACE. Instrument used: NextSeq 500. To allow correction of PCR and sequencing errors, the TCR library protocol tagged every TCR cDNA molecule with a unique molecular identifier. Regarding the original processing steps: Decombinator tools were used for TCR identification, UMI-based error correction and CDR3 extraction. Expanded TCRs were defined as those above a frequency of 2 per 1,000, corresponding to the top 1% of the tumor frequency distribution. Expanded tumor TCRs statistically deemed absent (corrected P<0.05) from at least one tumor region were classed as regional, and all other expanded tumor TCRs were classed as ubiquitous. Rényi diversity was computed with the R vegan package after subsampling each repertoire 100 times to 5,000 TCRs. To build CDR3 similarity networks, amino acid triplet string-kernel similarity was used, and CDR3s were connected when their pairwise similarity was above 0.82. TCRdb reworked the public reads: Q25 trimming with fastp, MiXCR clone assembly, productive beta chains retained. Rows merge per CDR3 protein into single entries with the most common DNA and genes. The authors' filters were not applied to this entry. In all, the sample holds 15,000 to 20,000 distinct CDR3 sequences, and roughly 6% of those were seen once. Approximately 6.8% of the sample rests with the top ten.

This clonotype was observed a few times. Its antigen target is currently unknown. No base-level quality is on record; no much larger clone is a single base apart. A library prepared for alpha chains yielded this beta chain as an off-target read; its size is of little meaning. This chain is built from TRBV12-3 or TRBV12-4 and TRBJ2-1; no confident D gene assignment can be made. The sequencing here drew on lung tumor tissue, taken at surgery. This sequence originates from a male donor with early-stage non-small cell lung cancer. The CDR3 corresponds to CASSPWTDVSSYNEQFF. The DNA sequence is as follows: TGTGCCAGCAGTCCGTGGACGGATGTCAGCTCCTACAATGAGCAGTTCTTC.